These T cell receptor beta chains were read from a single sample in a study of blood T cell repertoires in COVID-19. Here immunoSEQ multiplex PCR was the method, and the copy in TCRdb shows in-frame clones only, minus some. Of some 100,000 clones detected, more than 75% appear once; the ten largest clones hold 10%. Sequencing was done on a sample of peripheral blood. The receptor source for this set is a man aged 50-59 years with acute or convalescent COVID-19. The CDR3 runs from the conserved cysteine through the conserved F or W. D genes are given only for firm matches. Clone size appears in some rows only: once, few, many, or a class for an expanded clone.

abundance	v_gene	d_gene	len	j_gene	CDR3nt	CDR3aa
NA	TRBV7-9	TRBD1	15	TRBJ1-1	TGTGCCAGCAGCTTAGCGGGCAGGGGGCGGACTGAAGCTTTCTTT	CASSLAGRGRTEAFF
NA	TRBV9	TRBD2	16	TRBJ2-5	TGTGCCAGCAGCGCCGCCGGGACTAGCGGGAGTAAGACCCAGTACTTC	CASSAAGTSGSKTQYF
few	TRBV4-1	TRBD2	16	TRBJ2-1	TGCGCCAGCAGCCAAGAGGGACTAGGTGTTGTCAATGAGCAGTTCTTC	CASSQEGLGVVNEQFF
NA	TRBV6-2/TRBV6-3	NA	16	TRBJ1-1	TGTGCCAGCAGTTCCCCGCCTTTCCGAGGCGCCACTGAAGCTTTCTTT	CASSSPPFRGATEAFF
NA	TRBV5-1	NA	16	TRBJ2-7	TGCGCCAGCAGCACCACAGGAACTGTTGCGACCTACGAGCAGTACTTC	CASSTTGTVATYEQYF
NA	TRBV19	NA	14	TRBJ1-2	TGTGCCAGTAGTCAAGACAGGCCGCACTATGGCTACACCTTC	CASSQDRPHYGYTF
once	TRBV7-9	NA	15	TRBJ2-3	TGTGCCAGCAGCCAACCGGGACATAGCACAGATACGCAGTATTTT	CASSQPGHSTDTQYF
NA	TRBV29-1	TRBD2	13	TRBJ2-7	TGCAGCGTTGAGGGGACTAGCGTCTCCGAGCAGTACTTC	CSVEGTSVSEQYF
NA	TRBV5-5	NA	14	TRBJ1-6	TGTGCCAGCAGCCTTGGAGGTTTTAATTCACCCCTCCACTTT	CASSLGGFNSPLHF
NA	TRBV7-3	NA	14	TRBJ2-1	TGTGCCAGCAGCCCTGGACTACTAGGCAATGAGCAGTTCTTC	CASSPGLLGNEQFF
once	TRBV6-5	NA	14	TRBJ1-2	TGTGCCAGCAGTCGCGGGGGGACTAACTATGGCTACACCTTC	CASSRGGTNYGYTF
NA	TRBV6-5	TRBD2	14	TRBJ2-7	TGTGCCAGCAGGCGGGAGCGGGCATCCTACGAGCAGTACTTC	CASRRERASYEQYF
NA	TRBV7-9	TRBD2	15	TRBJ2-1	TGTGCCAGCAGCGCTTGGACTAGCGAATACAATGAGCAGTTCTTC	CASSAWTSEYNEQFF
NA	TRBV12-3/TRBV12-4	NA	13	TRBJ2-5	TGTGCCAGCAGTTTAGGAGGTGGGGAGACCCAGTACTTC	CASSLGGGETQYF
NA	TRBV6-5	TRBD2	16	TRBJ2-1	TGTGCCAGCAGTTATTCTCTAGCGGGCTCCTACAATGAGCAGTTCTTC	CASSYSLAGSYNEQFF
NA	TRBV18	TRBD2	17	TRBJ2-1	TGTGCCAGCTCACCGGCCCGTCGGACTAGCGCTGACAATGAGCAGTTCTTC	CASSPARRTSADNEQFF
NA	TRBV7-3	TRBD1	16	TRBJ2-1	TGTGCCAGCAGCTCAAAGACAGGGAGCTCCTACAATGAGCAGTTCTTC	CASSSKTGSSYNEQFF
NA	TRBV11-3	NA	12	TRBJ2-1	TGTGCCAGCAGCTTGGTACAACAAGAGCAGTTCTTC	CASSLVQQEQFF
NA	TRBV19	TRBD1	13	TRBJ2-2	TGTGCCAGCCGGGACAGGGGGCCCGGGGAGCTGTTTTTT	CASRDRGPGELFF
NA	TRBV5-4	TRBD2	17	TRBJ2-1	TGTGCCAGCACCCCCCTTGCGGGAGGGGGGTCCTACAATGAGCAGTTCTTC	CASTPLAGGGSYNEQFF
NA	TRBV3-1/TRBV3-2	NA	13	TRBJ1-2	TGTGCCAGCAGCCCCCGGCGGAACTATGGCTACACCTTC	CASSPRRNYGYTF
NA	TRBV5-1	NA	13	TRBJ2-7	TGCGCCAGCAGCTTAAGCCTCCCGGGGGAGCAGTACTTC	CASSLSLPGEQYF
NA	TRBV24-1	NA	17	TRBJ1-3	TGTGCCACCAGTGATAACGCCCCGACAGCAACTGGAAACACCATATATTTT	CATSDNAPTATGNTIYF
NA	TRBV24-1	NA	14	TRBJ2-3	TGTGCCACCAGTGATTGGTCCTCCGCGAGGGCGCAGTATTTT	CATSDWSSARAQYF
NA	TRBV5-1	TRBD1	17	TRBJ2-3	TGCGCCAGCAGCTTAAAACCGGGACAGGGACGCACAGATACGCAGTATTTT	CASSLKPGQGRTDTQYF
NA	TRBV19	NA	13	TRBJ2-7	TGTGCCAGTTCCTCCAGGGTAACCTACGAGCAGTACTTC	CASSSRVTYEQYF
once	TRBV4-1	NA	14	TRBJ2-1	TGCGCCAGCCAGGGACTTCAAGGATACAATGAGCAGTTCTTC	CASQGLQGYNEQFF
NA	TRBV4-1	NA	15	TRBJ2-1	TGCGCCAGCAGCCAAGGACCAGCGAGCTACAATGAGCAGTTCTTC	CASSQGPASYNEQFF
NA	TRBV7-2	NA	14	TRBJ2-1	TGTGCCAGCACCTTCATGCGGGACTACAATGAGCAGTTCTTC	CASTFMRDYNEQFF
NA	TRBV5-8	TRBD1	14	TRBJ1-4	TGTGCCAGCAGCATAGACAGGGGACGGGAAAAACTGTTTTTT	CASSIDRGREKLFF
once	TRBV27	TRBD1	15	TRBJ1-6	TGTGCCAGCAGCAGGACAGGGGATGAGAATTCACCCCTCCACTTT	CASSRTGDENSPLHF
NA	TRBV5-4	TRBD1	17	TRBJ2-1	TGTGCCAGCAGCCCTACAGGGGGCGCTGGGTCCTACAATGAGCAGTTCTTC	CASSPTGGAGSYNEQFF
few	TRBV3-1/TRBV3-2	NA	13	TRBJ2-2	TGTGCCAGCACCAAAAGCTACACCGGGGAGCTGTTTTTT	CASTKSYTGELFF
NA	TRBV11-2	NA	13	TRBJ2-7	TGTGCCAGCAGCTTAAGGACAGCCTACGAGCAGTACTTC	CASSLRTAYEQYF
NA	TRBV4-1	NA	17	TRBJ1-3	TGCGCCAGCAGCCAAGATCGGGAGGGGATCTCTGGAAACACCATATATTTT	CASSQDREGISGNTIYF
NA	TRBV5-1	TRBD2	16	TRBJ2-3	TGCGCCAGCAGCTCCTTCAGCGGGAGTAGAACAGATACGCAGTATTTT	CASSSFSGSRTDTQYF
NA	TRBV10-3	NA	13	TRBJ2-7	TGTGCCACCACGGAGACAGGCTACTACGAGCAGTACTTC	CATTETGYYEQYF
NA	TRBV19	NA	14	TRBJ2-1	TGTGCCAGTACCCCAGGACTCGAAAGCAATGAGCAGTTCTTC	CASTPGLESNEQFF
NA	TRBV7-3	NA	13	TRBJ1-1	TGTGCCAGCAGCCTAGGGGCGAACACTGAAGCTTTCTTT	CASSLGANTEAFF
NA	TRBV5-4	TRBD1	8	TRBJ2-7	TGTGCCAGTCGGACAGGACCCTTC	CASRTGPF
NA	TRBV18	NA	13	TRBJ1-5	TGTGCCAGCTCACCCGACAGGAATCAGCCCCAGCATTTT	CASSPDRNQPQHF
NA	TRBV19	NA	16	TRBJ1-6	TGTGCCAGTAGTACCCGAGGGAGCTCCTATAATTCACCCCTCCACTTT	CASSTRGSSYNSPLHF